These 5 T cell receptor beta chains were sequenced from one sample in a study of radiotherapy plus CTLA-4 blockade in lung cancer. Sequenced by immunoSEQ multiplex PCR; TCRdb stores in-frame clones only, minus some. The sample lists tens of thousands of clones, around four fifths occurring once. The sample in question was peripheral blood, obtained from a patient treated with radiotherapy plus ipilimumab. The receptors come from a human donor with non-small cell lung cancer whose response to radiotherapy plus ipilimumab could not be evaluated.

This clone was observed a few times. The CDR3 protein is CAISDLGLQHTGELFF. DNA of the CDR3: TGTGCCATCAGTGACCTGGGACTTCAACACACCGGGGAGCTGTTTTTT. The chain is built from TRBV10-3 and TRBJ2-2, with a weak D call TRBD2 (6 bases). The ends were cut back, 3 bases at V and 3 bases at J, with 14 bases in the middle. CDR1 is ENHRY, CDR2 SYGVKD, per germline. The CDR3 totals 16 residues.

V gene TRBV11-1 combines with J gene TRBJ2-7; TRBD2 matches at 7 bases. The germline gives CDR1 SGHAT, CDR2 FQDESV (reference sequence). This CDR3 spans 16 amino acids. The junction had 10 bases not matched to a gene; V was cut back by 1 base and J by 4 bases. CDR3 loop: CASSLVLLASPYEQYF. The DNA for the CDR3 is TGTGCCAGCAGCTTAGTTTTACTAGCGAGCCCGTACGAGCAGTACTTC.

This chain connects TRBV19 to TRBJ2-7; 9 bases match TRBD2. Unmatched junction bases numbered 8, after V lost 6 bases and J lost 2 bases. Germline V gene sequence: CDR1 LNHDA, CDR2 SQIVND (reference sequence). The CDR3 loop spans 15 amino acids. The CDR3 protein is CASSWTSETAYEQYF. DNA for the CDR3: TGTGCCAGTAGCTGGACTAGCGAGACGGCCTACGAGCAGTACTTC.

The gene calls are TRBV27 and TRBJ2-7, with D uncertain. V shed 2 bases and J shed 1 base, with 12 bases lying between them. The CDR3 loop spans 15 amino acids. The germline V gene encodes CDR1 MNHEY and CDR2 SMNVEV (reference sequence). The CDR3 DNA is TGTGCCAGCAGTTTAGTGACACAAAGATCCTACGAGCAGTACTTC. It yields the protein CASSLVTQRSYEQYF.

V usage is TRBV6-1 and J usage is TRBJ2-7; possible D gene TRBD1, 5 bases. Germline V gene data show CDR1 as MNHNS and CDR2 as SASEGT. The ends were cut back, 10 bases at V and 2 bases at J, with 12 bases in the middle. The CDR3 has 12 amino acids. The CDR3 spells CATIGAAYEQYF. In nucleotides, the CDR3 is TGTGCCACTATTGGGGCAGCCTACGAGCAGTACTTC.